Following are 4 T cell receptor beta chains from one sample sequenced in a study of T-cell memory formation after mild COVID-19. One entry per CDR3 protein results from TCRdb running MiXCR on the 5' RACE reads. The sample lists almost 350,000 distinct CDR3 sequences, 20% to 25% occurring once. Material for sequencing was PBMCs or a T cell subset sorted from them (not recorded which). The receptors stem from a man younger than 35 who had mild COVID-19 (a few samples of this study predate the infection). Cell type and time point are not known.

This clonotype was detected only a few times. This chain uses TRBV3-1 with TRBJ2-1; 7 nucleotides agree with TRBD2. Per germline, CDR1 LGHDT and CDR2 YNNKEL (reference sequence). Trimming at V came to 4 bases and at J to 3 bases, leaving 6 bases not matched to a gene. The CDR3 covers 15 residues. The CDR3 protein is CASSPGGRGYNEQFF. The CDR3, as DNA: TGTGCCAGCAGCCCCGGGGGGAGGGGCTACAATGAGCAGTTCTTC.

The CDR3 sequence is CASSEASKTQYF. Written as DNA, the CDR3 is TGTGCCAGCAGCGAGGCGTCAAAGACCCAGTACTTC. The J gene is TRBJ2-5, the V gene TRBV7-6, with D unclear. This CDR3 is 12 amino acids long. The germline gives CDR1 SGHVS, CDR2 FNYEAQ. The V gene lost 5 bases and the J gene lost 6 bases, with 10 bases spanning the gap. The full variable domain, completed using reference TRBV7-6 and TRBJ2-5, is GAGVSQSPRYKVTKRGQDVALRCDPISGHVSLYWYRQALGQGPEFLTYFNYEAQQDKSGLPNDRFSAERPEGSISTLTIQRTEQRDSAMYRCASSEASKTQYFGPGTRLLVL.

The chain is built from TRBV4-1 and TRBJ1-1; D is uncertain. Between the trimmed V and J ends, which lost 0 bases and 11 bases, there was a span of 10 bases. The germline gives CDR1 MGHRA, CDR2 YSYEKL. There are 12 residues in the CDR3. CDR3 residues: CASSQDEWLAFF. The CDR3 DNA reads TGCGCCAGCAGCCAAGATGAGTGGCTGGCTTTCTTT.

The CDR3 spells CAIANPDTPYPGNTIYF. CDR3 coding DNA: TGCGCCATCGCGAACCCAGACACCCCGTACCCGGGAAACACCATATATTTT. The gene calls are TRBV5-1 and TRBJ1-3; D not resolved. Per the germline V gene, CDR1 is SGHRS and CDR2 is YFSETQ. V gave up 9 bases and J gave up 4 bases, with 26 bases separating them. The CDR3 is 17 amino acids.